This TCR beta chain originates from a study of CD8+CD57+ T cells in acquired aplastic anemia. This CDR3 spans 13 amino acids. V was shortened by 10 bases and J by 5 bases, with 15 bases between the two germline ends. As concerns this clonotype: A much larger clone lies a single base off, so this may be a read error.

TCR beta VDJ and CDR3 profiling used genomic DNA as template. One entry per CDR3 protein, called by TCRdb with MiXCR from the reads. The sample holds 180,000 or so distinct CDR3 sequences, 46% seen once. This sequence joins TRBV12-3 or TRBV12-4 and TRBJ2-1; D gene unclear. Sample: sorted CD4+, CD8+, or CD8+CD57+ T cells (not recorded which) from PBMCs. The TCR sequence derives from a human donor in good health. CDR3 sequence (DNA): TGTGCCATCCGCAGGTCCCCAGACAATGAGCAGTTCTTC. It encodes CAIRRSPDNEQFF.